Sequencing of this T cell receptor (beta chain) was carried out in a study of identical twins. Study-wide results and limits: Among beta out-of-frame sequences, excess sharing between twins appeared weaker. In zero-insertion analyses, partial confounding could arise from invariant MAIT and iNKT cells.

A few counts support this clonotype. Its antigen is undetermined. The authors used template switching to add a universal primer site and gave cDNA unique molecular identifiers. Each CDR3 protein gets one entry after TCRdb re-called the 5' RACE reads with MiXCR. The top ten hold around 1.5% of the sample, which has approximately 890,000 distinct CDR3 sequences, 12% seen once. The ends lost 4 bases at V and 4 bases at J; junction bases unmatched: 6. Per germline, CDR1 SGHRS and CDR2 YFSETQ. The CDR3 loop spans 16 amino acids. These data also formed part of another study, on yellow fever vaccine responses in identical twins.

The receptor was isolated from a woman aged 18-29 years in good health. The sequencing sample was made of PBMCs. The rearrangement uses TRBV5-1 and TRBJ2-3; TRBD2 agrees at 13 bases. CDR3 in DNA: TGCGCCAGCAGCCGGACTAGCGGGAGTTCTGCAGATACGCAGTATTTT. This sequence encodes CASSRTSGSSADTQYF. Full variable domain (missing parts from reference TRBV5-1 and TRBJ2-3): KAGVTQTPRYLIKTRGQQVTLSCSPISGHRSVSWYQQTPGQGLQFLFEYFSETQRNKGNFPGRFSGRQFSNSRSEMNVSTLELGDSALYLCASSRTSGSSADTQYFGPGTRLTVL.